Below are 7 T cell receptor beta chains sequenced from a single sample in a study of sequential checkpoint blockade in melanoma. The treatment denotes: randomized to nivolumab then ipilimumab (arm A) or the reverse (arm B). Using immunoSEQ multiplex PCR, the repertoire was profiled, and TCRdb retains in-frame clones only, with some absent. The table has about 3,700 clones, approximately 19% seen once. This sample comprised tumor tissue (inferred from file names), obtained from a patient given nivolumab and ipilimumab in sequence. The receptors originated from a human donor with melanoma.

This clone was found a few times. This sequence joins TRBV4-1 and TRBJ1-1; D might be TRBD1 (5 bases). This CDR3 contains 18 residues. V was shortened by 7 bases and J by 0 bases, with 24 bases between the two germline ends. Germline V gene data show CDR1 as MGHRA and CDR2 as YSYEKL. CDR3: CASTNGPQGLGMNTEAFF. CDR3 nucleotides: TGCGCCAGCACCAATGGTCCCCAGGGACTTGGGATGAACACTGAAGCTTTCTTT.

J is TRBJ1-2 and V is TRBV19; possible D gene TRBD1, 5 bases. Deletions cut 3 bases from V and 8 bases from J, with 16 bases between. The CDR3 spans 14 residues. Per the germline V gene, CDR1 is LNHDA and CDR2 is SQIVND (reference sequence). CDR3 residues: CASSITAGRGGYTF. CDR3 DNA: TGTGCCAGTAGTATTACGGCAGGGAGAGGGGGCTACACCTTC.

This rearrangement joins TRBV6-8 to TRBJ1-6; unclear D gene. Trimming took off 8 bases at V and 6 bases at J, with 11 bases between the two ends. The CDR3 runs 13 residues. The germline V gene has CDR1 MNHGY and CDR2 SAAAGT. CDR3 bases: TGTGCCAGCGAGCGGGAGCGTAATTCACCCCTCCACTTT. Its protein product is CASERERNSPLHF.

This clone showed up many times. The rearrangement joins TRBV13 to TRBJ1-2; D unresolved. Germline assignment: CDR1 PRHDT and CDR2 FYEKMQ (reference sequence). This CDR3 region has 13 residues. The V end was cut by 1 base, the J end by 5 bases, with 8 bases between. The CDR3 coding sequence is TGTGCCAGCAGCTTAGCCACAGAATATGGCTACACCTTC. Protein sequence: CASSLATEYGYTF.

This clone was recorded once. The rearrangement uses TRBV5-1 and TRBJ2-7; D is uncertain. Germline-derived CDR1 and CDR2 are SGHRS and YFSETQ. The CDR3 spans 14 residues. V lost 0 bases to trimming and J lost 0 bases, with 7 bases between them. The CDR3, as DNA: TGCGCCAGCAGCTTGGAACGGAGCTCCTACGAGCAGTACTTC. It specifies CASSLERSSYEQYF.

This clone was picked up a small number of times. J is TRBJ2-7 and V is TRBV11-3; perhaps TRBD1 as D (6 bases). V dropped 5 bases and J dropped 4 bases, with 15 bases sitting between them. The germline V gene encodes CDR1 SGHNT and CDR2 YENEEA. CDR3 length equals 14 residues. The CDR3 spells CASSRAAGEYEQYF. The CDR3, as DNA: TGTGCCAGCAGCCGAGCGGCAGGGGAATACGAGCAGTACTTC.

V and J are TRBV19 and TRBJ1-6, with 9 bases that match TRBD1. The germline CDR1 and CDR2 sequences are LNHDA and SQIVND (reference sequence). This CDR3 comprises 15 residues. Losses at the gene ends were 6 bases for V and 6 bases for J; bases not matched to a gene: 6. CDR3: CASRGGTGPNSPLHF. DNA for the CDR3: TGTGCCAGTAGAGGTGGGACAGGGCCTAATTCACCCCTCCACTTT.